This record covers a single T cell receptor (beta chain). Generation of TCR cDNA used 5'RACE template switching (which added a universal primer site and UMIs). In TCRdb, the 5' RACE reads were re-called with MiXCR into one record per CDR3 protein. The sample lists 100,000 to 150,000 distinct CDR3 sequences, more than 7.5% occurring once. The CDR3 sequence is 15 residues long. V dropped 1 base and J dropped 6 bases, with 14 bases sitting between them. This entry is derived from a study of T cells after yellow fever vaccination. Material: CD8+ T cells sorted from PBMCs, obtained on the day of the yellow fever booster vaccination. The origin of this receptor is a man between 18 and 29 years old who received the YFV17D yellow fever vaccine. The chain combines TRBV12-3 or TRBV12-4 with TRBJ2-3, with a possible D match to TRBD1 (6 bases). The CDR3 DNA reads TGTGCCAGCAGTTTAGTTGGGGGCGTATTGGATACGCAGTATTTT. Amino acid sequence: CASSLVGGVLDTQYF.